The present TCR beta chain was sequenced within a study of cytomegalovirus exposure and HLA in healthy donors. 60 Vbeta and 13 Jbeta primers were used in PCR. Profiled with immunoSEQ multiplex PCR; TCRdb holds only in-frame clones, not every one. The sample holds some 130,000 clones, approximately 71% seen once. This receptor was taken from a woman aged 55-70 years in good health and CMV-seronegative. Sequencing was done on a sample of PBMCs.

CDR3 sequence: CASSDSEGARLFF. In DNA, the CDR3 is TGTGCCAGCAGTGACTCGGAGGGGGCTAGGCTGTTTTTT. V gene TRBV6-4 combines with J gene TRBJ2-2; D is perhaps TRBD1 (7 bases). The CDR3 contains 13 residues. Trimming shortened V by 0 bases and J by 13 bases, and 12 bases separated the two germline ends. The germline gives CDR1 MRHNA, CDR2 SNTAGT.